Listed here is a single TCR beta chain. Profiled with immunoSEQ multiplex PCR; TCRdb holds only in-frame clones, not every one. The sample holds approximately 55,000 clones; 65% to 80% are singletons and the top ten take more than 9%. The CDR3 runs 13 residues. CDR1 GTSNPN and CDR2 SVGIG come from the germline V gene (reference sequence). The ends were cut back, 2 bases at V and 6 bases at J, with 10 bases in the middle. This specimen belongs to a study of T cell clones after liver transplantation. For the study at large: TCRbeta sequencing after a pre-transplant mixed lymphocyte reaction identified graft-donor-reactive clones, later tracked in post-transplant blood. Draws occurred before transplant, before withdrawal, and after complete or failed withdrawal.

Sequences were derived from CD4+ T cells from blood, sampled approximately 52 months after liver transplant. This receptor was identified in a human patient who received a liver transplant. Some T cells may be transferred from the graft donor. The J gene is TRBJ1-4, the V gene TRBV30; D unclear. DNA for the CDR3: TGTGCCTGGAGTAAGGGAAGGGATGAAAAACTGTTTTTT. It translates to CAWSKGRDEKLFF.